Sequencing of this TCR beta chain was carried out in a study of PD-1 blockade in classical Hodgkin lymphoma. Study at large: Nivolumab was given intravenously to patients at 3 mg/kg every 2 weeks. Study findings and constraints: Baseline diversity in complete responders resembled that of newly diagnosed patients.

The table came from immunoSEQ multiplex PCR; TCRdb's copy has only in-frame clones and leaves some out. Counted here are some 96,000 clones, roughly 92% occurring once; the ten biggest clones make up about 2.8%. Every patient experienced relapse after autologous stem cell transplantation, and brentuximab vedotin exposure varied. CDR1 and CDR2 (germline): GTSNPN, SVGIG (reference sequence). V was trimmed by 0 bases and J by 4 bases, leaving 13 bases between them. The CDR3 extends over 14 amino acids. As for this clone: What it binds is unknown.

V is TRBV30 and J is TRBJ2-7, with a possible D match to TRBD2 (6 bases). The specimen comprised peripheral blood mononuclear cells (PBMCs), sampled at baseline. The receptor comes from a human donor with classical Hodgkin lymphoma. DNA of the CDR3: TGTGCCTGGAGTGTTCGGGGGAGTTTGTACGAGCAGTACTTC. Its protein product is CAWSVRGSLYEQYF.